Listed below are T cell receptor beta chains from one sample, sequenced in a study of blood T cell repertoires in COVID-19. Here immunoSEQ multiplex PCR was the method, and the copy in TCRdb shows in-frame clones only, minus some. The data contain 450,000 or so clones, about 89% of them singletons. The sample was peripheral blood. These receptor sequences come from a woman in her thirties or forties with COVID-19, enrolled during active disease. Each CDR3 is given with its conserved first and last residue. D genes are given only for firm matches. Not every row has a clone size; where given, it reads once, few, many or a size class.

>17|NA|TRBV4-3|TRBJ1-2|once
TGCGCCAGCAGCCAAGACCTAGGGACATTTCCTAACTATGGCTACACCTTC
CASSQDLGTFPNYGYTF
>15|NA|TRBV18|TRBJ1-1|NA
TGTGCCAGCTCACCGGGAGGGTTCGGATACACTGAAGCTTTCTTT
CASSPGGFGYTEAFF
>14|NA|TRBV7-9|TRBJ2-3|once
TGTGCCAGCAGCCGCCGGGAGCTTTCAGATACGCAGTATTTT
CASSRRELSDTQYF
>15|NA|TRBV5-4|TRBJ2-3|NA
TGTGCCAGTCGGAGCAAGGGACTTGTCGGAGATACGCAGTATTTT
CASRSKGLVGDTQYF
>16|NA|TRBV27|TRBJ1-5|NA
TGTGCCAGCAGTTTATTGGGCAGCAAAGGGGATCAGCCCCAGCATTTT
CASSLLGSKGDQPQHF
>12|NA|TRBV12-3/TRBV12-4|TRBJ2-1|NA
TGTGCCAGCAGTTTTCGGGACAATGAGCAGTTCTTC
CASSFRDNEQFF
>15|TRBD2|TRBV6-2/TRBV6-3|TRBJ2-7|NA
TGTGCCAGCAGTCAAGGTCCGGGGGGAATGGACGAGCAGTACTTC
CASSQGPGGMDEQYF
>13|NA|TRBV12-3/TRBV12-4|TRBJ1-5|once
TGTGCCAGCAATTTTCATAGCAATCAGCCCCAGCATTTT
CASNFHSNQPQHF
>15|NA|TRBV6-5|TRBJ1-5|NA
TGTGCCAGCATGGCCGAATCCCGTGGCAATCAGCCCCAGCATTTT
CASMAESRGNQPQHF
>12|NA|TRBV19|TRBJ1-2|NA
TGTGCCAGTAGTATCTCCAGATATGGCTACACCTTC
CASSISRYGYTF
>17|TRBD1|TRBV25-1|TRBJ1-5|NA
TGTGCCAGCAGTGAATACCCAGACAGGGTGCTCGGTCAGCCCCAGCATTTT
CASSEYPDRVLGQPQHF
>17|TRBD2|TRBV2|TRBJ2-5|NA
TGTGCCAGCAGTGAGGTGGTGCTAGCGGGGGTACAAGAGACCCAGTACTTC
CASSEVVLAGVQETQYF
>16|NA|TRBV5-1|TRBJ2-7|few
TGCGCCAGCAGCTCCACCGTGTCGACAGGCTCCTACGAGCAGTACTTC
CASSSTVSTGSYEQYF
>14|TRBD1|TRBV10-3|TRBJ2-5|NA
TGTGCCATCAGTGAGTCAACAGGGGTGAAGACCCAGTACTTC
CAISESTGVKTQYF
>15|NA|TRBV6-5|TRBJ2-1|NA
TGTGCCAGTAATCAGGGAACGAGCTCCTACAATGAGCAGTTCTTC
CASNQGTSSYNEQFF
>15|TRBD1|TRBV7-9|TRBJ1-6|NA
TGTGCCAGCAGCCGAGCAACAGGGGGTGGTTCACCCCTCCACTTT
CASSRATGGGSPLHF
>15|TRBD1|TRBV9|TRBJ2-2|NA
TGTGCCAGCAGCGCCGGGACAGGGGGCACCGGGGAGCTGTTTTTT
CASSAGTGGTGELFF
>15|TRBD2|TRBV3-1/TRBV3-2|TRBJ2-7|NA
TGTGCCAGCAGCCAACATCCGGGACTAGCGTACGAGCAGTACTTC
CASSQHPGLAYEQYF